This T cell receptor (beta chain) was obtained from a study of CD8 T cells in ankylosing spondylitis. Overall study findings and caveats: About 8 highly homologous variants made up a TCR beta motif, and this motif appeared characteristic of ankylosing spondylitis blood. Clones linked to disease were reported to show significant enrichment in matched ankylosing spondylitis synovial fluid. Those disease-linked clones were CD8+; they were also relatively rare in peripheral blood.

This clonotype came up many times. Its antigen is as yet unknown. Making use of molecular barcodes, quantitative 5'-RACE generated TCR beta libraries. Using its own MiXCR run on the 5' RACE reads, TCRdb lists one record per CDR3 protein. This table has over 200,000 distinct CDR3 sequences, over 9.5% appearing once. The CDR3 length is 13 residues. The germline CDR1 and CDR2 sequences are DFQATT and SNEGSKA (reference sequence). V was shortened by 2 bases and J by 2 bases, with 10 bases between the two germline ends. The TCR was taken from a male donor with ankylosing spondylitis or in good health (not recorded which). The V call is TRBV20-1, the J call TRBJ2-7; a possible D gene is TRBD1 (6 bases). The material sequenced was blood, either unsorted or a sorted T cell fraction (not recorded which). CDR3 in amino acids: CSARSDSAYEQYF. The CDR3 nucleotides are TGCAGTGCTAGATCGGACAGCGCCTACGAGCAGTACTTC.